This TCR beta chain comes out of a study of a mutant IDH1 vaccine in newly diagnosed glioma. On the study more broadly: The initiation of vaccination occurred 4-6 weeks after radiotherapy alone, or with temozolomide cycles.

On this clone itself: The antigen remains unidentified.

The CDR3 consists of 15 residues. Germline CDR1 is SEHNR and CDR2 is FQNEAQ (reference sequence). The junction had 8 bases not matched to a gene; V was cut back by 5 bases and J by 6 bases. The repertoire was sequenced with immunoSEQ multiplex PCR; TCRdb's copy has only in-frame clones and lacks some. The sample holds about 48,000 clones; approximately 79% are singletons and the top ten take 5.5% to 8.5%. Regarding the study as a whole: Pseudoprogression looked unconnected to shifts in top peripheral T cell clonotypes.

This sample's time point: week 35, safety follow-up. Topical imiquimod accompanied each vaccine dose, which consisted of 300 ug of mutant IDH1 20-mer peptide. Material: PBMCs, obtained from a glioma patient whose treatment included an IDH1 peptide vaccine. This chain joins TRBV7-9 and TRBJ1-4; the match to TRBD1 covers 8 bases. The source of this sequence is a middle-aged man with glioma. The CDR3 loop is CASSPRTGRDEKLFF. The CDR3 DNA follows: TGTGCCAGCAGCCCCCGGACAGGGCGGGATGAAAAACTGTTTTTT.